This entry describes one TCR beta chain. The sample originates from a study of CD8 T cells in Susac syndrome. V was clipped by 7 bases and J by 4 bases; unmatched bases: 10. Germline lookup yields CDR1 GTSNPN and CDR2 SVGIG (reference sequence). The CDR3 runs to 15 residues. RNA totalling about 0.5 to 1 ug underwent reverse transcription with random hexamers. TCRdb used MiXCR to reprocess the immunoSEQ multiplex PCR reads, holding one entry per CDR3 protein. The table has approximately 150,000 distinct CDR3 sequences, approximately 94% seen once. This sequence was found in a human donor with multiple sclerosis. This chain links TRBV30 with TRBJ2-1, with 10 bases matching TRBD2. The specimen was CD4+ T cells from PBMCs. The CDR3 is CAYESGSGRYNEQFF. CDR3 nucleotide sequence: TGTGCCTATGAAAGCGGTAGCGGGAGGTACAATGAGCAGTTCTTC.